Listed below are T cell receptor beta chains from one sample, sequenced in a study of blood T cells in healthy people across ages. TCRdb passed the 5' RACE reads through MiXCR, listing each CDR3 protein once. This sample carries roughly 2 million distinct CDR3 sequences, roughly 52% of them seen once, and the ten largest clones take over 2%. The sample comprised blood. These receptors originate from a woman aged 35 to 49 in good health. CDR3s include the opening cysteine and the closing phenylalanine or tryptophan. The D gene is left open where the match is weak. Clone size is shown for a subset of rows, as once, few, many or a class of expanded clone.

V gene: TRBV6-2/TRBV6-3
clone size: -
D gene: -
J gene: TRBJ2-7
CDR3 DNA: TGTGCCAGCAGGAATGCACAGGGGGGGGCTTACAATGAGCAGTACTTC
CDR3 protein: CASRNAQGGAYNEQYF

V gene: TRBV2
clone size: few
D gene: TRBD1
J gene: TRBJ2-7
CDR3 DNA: TGTGCCAGCACGGCGAAAGACAGGGAATACGAGCAGTACTTC
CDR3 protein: CASTAKDREYEQYF

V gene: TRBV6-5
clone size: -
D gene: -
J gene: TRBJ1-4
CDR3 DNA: TGTGCCAGCAGTCGATTGGGCAGGGGATTAAGTGAAAAACTGTTTTTT
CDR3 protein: CASSRLGRGLSEKLFF

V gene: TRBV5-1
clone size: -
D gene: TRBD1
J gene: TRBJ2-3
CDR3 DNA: TGCGCCAGCAAATTGAGGGGGGGGACAGGGACCACAGATACGCAGTATTTT
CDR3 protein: CASKLRGGTGTTDTQYF

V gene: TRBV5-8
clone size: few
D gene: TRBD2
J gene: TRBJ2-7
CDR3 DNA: TGTGCCAGCAGCTTCGGGGGGTTCGAGCAGTACTTC
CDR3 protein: CASSFGGFEQYF

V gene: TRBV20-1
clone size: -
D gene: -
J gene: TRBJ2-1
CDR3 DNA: TGCAGTGCTAGGCCTCCTAACAATGAGCAGTTCTTC
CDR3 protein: CSARPPNNEQFF

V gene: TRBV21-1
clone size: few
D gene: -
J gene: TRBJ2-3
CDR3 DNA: TGTGCCAGCAGCCCAGGGGGAACACGTACTGCTACAGATACGCAGTATTTT
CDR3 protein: CASSPGGTRTATDTQYF

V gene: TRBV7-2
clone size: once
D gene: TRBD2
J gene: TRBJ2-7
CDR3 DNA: TGCGCCAGCAGCTTGGAAGCAGCGGGGATGTACGAGCAGTACTTC
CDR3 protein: CASSLEAAGMYEQYF

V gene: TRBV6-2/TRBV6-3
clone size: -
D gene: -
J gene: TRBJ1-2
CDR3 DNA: TGTGCCAGCAGTTACATGGGACCCCAGACGGCTAACTATGGCTACACCTTC
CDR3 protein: CASSYMGPQTANYGYTF

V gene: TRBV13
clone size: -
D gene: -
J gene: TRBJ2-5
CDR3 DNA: TGTGCCAGCAGCTTAGTGACTGACAAAGAGACCCAGTACTTC
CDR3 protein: CASSLVTDKETQYF

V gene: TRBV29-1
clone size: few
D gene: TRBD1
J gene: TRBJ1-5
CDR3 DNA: TGCAGCGTTCAACAGGGGGCGAATCAGCCCCAGCATTTT
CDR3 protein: CSVQQGANQPQHF

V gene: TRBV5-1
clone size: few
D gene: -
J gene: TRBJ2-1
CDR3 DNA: TGCGCCAGCAGCTTACTAGCCCTCTCGAATGAGCAGTTCTTC
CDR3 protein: CASSLLALSNEQFF

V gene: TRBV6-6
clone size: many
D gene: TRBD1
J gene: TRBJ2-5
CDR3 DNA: TGTGCCAGCAGTTTACGACAGGGTAAAGAGACCCAGTACTTC
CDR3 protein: CASSLRQGKETQYF

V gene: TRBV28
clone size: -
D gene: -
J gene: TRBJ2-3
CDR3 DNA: TGTGCCAGCGAGTCCGGGGATACGCAGTATTTT
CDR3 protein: CASESGDTQYF

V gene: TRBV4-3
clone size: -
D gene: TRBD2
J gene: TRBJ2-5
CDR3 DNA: TGCGCCAGCAGCCCAGCGGGGGCGCGGGGAGAGACCCAGTACTTC
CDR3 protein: CASSPAGARGETQYF

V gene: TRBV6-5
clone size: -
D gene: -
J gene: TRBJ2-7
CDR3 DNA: TGTGCCAGCAGTTCCCTTACCGAGCAGTACTTC
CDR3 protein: CASSSLTEQYF

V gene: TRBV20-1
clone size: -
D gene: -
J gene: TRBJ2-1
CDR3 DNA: TGCAGTGCCGGGGTGGGGGGGCTAGACAATGAGCAGTTCTTC
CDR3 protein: CSAGVGGLDNEQFF

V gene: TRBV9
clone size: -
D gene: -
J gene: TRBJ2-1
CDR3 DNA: TGTGCCAGCAGCGTAGAATTACGGGAGCAGTTCTTC
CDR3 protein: CASSVELREQFF

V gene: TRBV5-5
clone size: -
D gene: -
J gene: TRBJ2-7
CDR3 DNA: TGTGCCAGCAGCTTTCTTGTACAGGGCTACGAGCAGTACTTC
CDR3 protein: CASSFLVQGYEQYF

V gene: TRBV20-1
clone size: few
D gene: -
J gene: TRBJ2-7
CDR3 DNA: TGCAGTGCTAGTCCCGATGGGGCGGGGGCTTACGAGCAGTACTTC
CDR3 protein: CSASPDGAGAYEQYF

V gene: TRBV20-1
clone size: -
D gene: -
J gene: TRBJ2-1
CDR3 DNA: TGCAGTGCTAGTTGGTGGGGGGAAAATGAGCAGTTCTTC
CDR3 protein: CSASWWGENEQFF

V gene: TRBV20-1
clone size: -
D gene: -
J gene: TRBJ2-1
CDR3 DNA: TGCGGTGCTAGAGACATCCGGAATTCGAGAACTGAGCAGTTCTTC
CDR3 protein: CGARDIRNSRTEQFF

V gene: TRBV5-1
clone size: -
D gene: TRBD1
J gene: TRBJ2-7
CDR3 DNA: TGCGCCAGCAGCTTGGTGGGACAGGGAACCAATGAGCAGTACTTC
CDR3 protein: CASSLVGQGTNEQYF

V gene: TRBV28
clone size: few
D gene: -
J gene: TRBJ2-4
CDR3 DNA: TGTGCCAGCGGTCCTTATTATGGGGATGTAGCCAAAAACATTCAGTACTTC
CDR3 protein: CASGPYYGDVAKNIQYF

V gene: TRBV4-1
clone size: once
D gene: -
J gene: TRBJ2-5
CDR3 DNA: TGCGCCAGCAGCCAAGGGGTTAGCTTGGAGACCCAGTACTTC
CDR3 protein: CASSQGVSLETQYF

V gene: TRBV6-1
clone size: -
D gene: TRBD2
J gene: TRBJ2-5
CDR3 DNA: TGTGCCAGCAAAGGGACTAGCGGGGGGTTACAAGAGACCCAGTACTTC
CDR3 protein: CASKGTSGGLQETQYF

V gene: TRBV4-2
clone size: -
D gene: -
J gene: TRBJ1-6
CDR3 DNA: TGTGCCAGCAGAAGCGACAGAGATTCACCCCTCCACTTT
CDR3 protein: CASRSDRDSPLHF

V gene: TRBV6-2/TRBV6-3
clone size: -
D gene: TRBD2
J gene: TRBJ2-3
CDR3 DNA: TGTGCCAGCAGTCTTCGGGCTAGCGGGGTGCCCACAGATACGCAGTATTTT
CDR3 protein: CASSLRASGVPTDTQYF

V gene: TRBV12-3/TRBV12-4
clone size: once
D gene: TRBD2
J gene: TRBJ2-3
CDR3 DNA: TGTGCCAGCAGCCAGCGGGGGGATAGCACAGATACGCAGTATTTT
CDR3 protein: CASSQRGDSTDTQYF

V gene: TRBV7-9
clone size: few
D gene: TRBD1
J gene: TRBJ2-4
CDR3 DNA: TGTGCCAGCAGCGCCGACAGGGGGCCTAACATTCAGTACTTC
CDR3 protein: CASSADRGPNIQYF

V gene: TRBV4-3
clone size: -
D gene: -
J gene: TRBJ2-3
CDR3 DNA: TGCGCCAGCAGCCAGGACCTTTCTGTGGCGGGGAGCACAGATACGCAGTATTTT
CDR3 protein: CASSQDLSVAGSTDTQYF

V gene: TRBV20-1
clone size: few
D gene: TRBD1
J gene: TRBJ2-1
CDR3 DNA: TGCAGTGCTACGGGACAGTACAATGAGCAGTTCTTC
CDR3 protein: CSATGQYNEQFF

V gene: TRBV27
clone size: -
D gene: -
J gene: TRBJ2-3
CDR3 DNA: TGTGCCAGCAAGGTACTAAGCACAGATACGCAGTATTTT
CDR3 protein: CASKVLSTDTQYF

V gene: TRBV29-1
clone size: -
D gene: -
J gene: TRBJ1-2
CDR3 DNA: TGCAGCGTTGGGACGGTCTATGGCTACACCTTC
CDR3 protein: CSVGTVYGYTF

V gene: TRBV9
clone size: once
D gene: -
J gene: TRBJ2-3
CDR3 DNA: TGTGCCAGCAGCGGACAGATTGCAGATACGCAGTATTTT
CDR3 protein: CASSGQIADTQYF

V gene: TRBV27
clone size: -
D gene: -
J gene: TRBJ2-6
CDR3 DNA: TGTGCCAGCAGTTTAGACATTGTAGGGTCTGGGGCCAACGTCCTGACTTTC
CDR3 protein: CASSLDIVGSGANVLTF

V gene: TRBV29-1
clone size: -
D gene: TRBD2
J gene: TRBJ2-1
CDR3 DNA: TGCAGCGTTGAGGACATAGCGGGGGGGCCGGACAATGAGCAGTTCTTC
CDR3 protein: CSVEDIAGGPDNEQFF

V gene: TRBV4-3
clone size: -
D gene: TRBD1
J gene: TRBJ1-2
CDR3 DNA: TGCGCCAGCAGCCAGGGACAGATGGCTAACTATGGCTACACCTTC
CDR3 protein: CASSQGQMANYGYTF

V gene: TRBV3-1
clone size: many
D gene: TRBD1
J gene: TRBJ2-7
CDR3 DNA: TGTGCCAGCAGCCCGCCATCGGGACAGATCTCCTACGAGCAGTACTTC
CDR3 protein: CASSPPSGQISYEQYF

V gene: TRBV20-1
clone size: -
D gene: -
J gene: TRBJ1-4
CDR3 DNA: TGCAGTGCTAGTGACGTGAGTAGGCCTCAGCAGGATCTGTTTTTT
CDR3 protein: CSASDVSRPQQDLFF

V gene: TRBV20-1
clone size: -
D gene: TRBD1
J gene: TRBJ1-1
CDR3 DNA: TGCAGTGCGAAGGGACAGCTAATGAACACTGAAGCTTTCTTT
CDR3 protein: CSAKGQLMNTEAFF

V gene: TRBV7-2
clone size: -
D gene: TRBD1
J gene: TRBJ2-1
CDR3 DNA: TGTGCCAGCAGCTTAGCGACGGGACAGCTGATCCATGAGCAGTTCTTC
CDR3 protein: CASSLATGQLIHEQFF

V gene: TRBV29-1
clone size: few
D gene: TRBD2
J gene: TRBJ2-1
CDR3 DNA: TGCAGCGTTGAAGGAAGCGGGGATCTGCGATACAATGAGCAGTTCTTC
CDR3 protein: CSVEGSGDLRYNEQFF

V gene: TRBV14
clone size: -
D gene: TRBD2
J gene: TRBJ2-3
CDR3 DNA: TGTGCCAGCAGCCACCCGTGGACTAGCGGGGGGGTTGGCACAGATACGCAGTATTTT
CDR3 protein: CASSHPWTSGGVGTDTQYF

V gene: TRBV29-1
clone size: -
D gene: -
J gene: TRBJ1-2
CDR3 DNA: TGCAGCGGTGGGGGTCCTCCGGGCCCGACTAACTATGGCTACACCTTC
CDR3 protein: CSGGGPPGPTNYGYTF

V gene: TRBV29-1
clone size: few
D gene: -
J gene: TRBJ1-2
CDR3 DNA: TGCAGCGTGGAACCGAGGACGGACTATGGCTACACCTTC
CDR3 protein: CSVEPRTDYGYTF

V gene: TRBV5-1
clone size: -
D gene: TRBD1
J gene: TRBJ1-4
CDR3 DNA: TGCGCCAGCAGCTTGGCTTACAGGGGGCCAAATGAAAAACTGTTTTTT
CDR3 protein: CASSLAYRGPNEKLFF

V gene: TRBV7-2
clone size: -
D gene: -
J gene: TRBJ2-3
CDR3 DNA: TGTGCCAGCAGGTTTCTCATAGATACGCAGTATTTT
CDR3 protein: CASRFLIDTQYF

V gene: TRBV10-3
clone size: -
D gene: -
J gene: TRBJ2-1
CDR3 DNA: TGTGCCATCAGTGAGGACCGCTTTGAGCAGTTCTTC
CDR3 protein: CAISEDRFEQFF

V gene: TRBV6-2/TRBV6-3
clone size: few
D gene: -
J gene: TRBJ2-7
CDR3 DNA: TGTGCCAGCAGTGGGTTTACGAGATCGGGCTACGAGCAGTACTTC
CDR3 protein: CASSGFTRSGYEQYF

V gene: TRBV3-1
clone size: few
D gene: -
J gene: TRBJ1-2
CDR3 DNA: TGTGCCAGCACCGGACCGGGTGAGGGCTACACCTTC
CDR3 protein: CASTGPGEGYTF

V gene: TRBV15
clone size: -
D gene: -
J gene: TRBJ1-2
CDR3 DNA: TGTGCCACCAGCAGAGGGAGGGGGTATGGCTACACCTTC
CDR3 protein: CATSRGRGYGYTF

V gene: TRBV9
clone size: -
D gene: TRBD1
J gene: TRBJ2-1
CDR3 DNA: TGTGCCAGCAGCCAACTCCCGGGACAGACTAACAATGAGCAGTTCTTC
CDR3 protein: CASSQLPGQTNNEQFF

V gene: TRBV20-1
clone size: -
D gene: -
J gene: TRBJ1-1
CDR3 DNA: TGCAGTGTCCAGTCTTCGGGTTCTGAAGCTTTCTTT
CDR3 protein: CSVQSSGSEAFF

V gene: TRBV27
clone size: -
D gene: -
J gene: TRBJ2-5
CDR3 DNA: TGTGCCAGCAGTACGACAGTTAGGGAGACCCAGTACTTC
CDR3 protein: CASSTTVRETQYF

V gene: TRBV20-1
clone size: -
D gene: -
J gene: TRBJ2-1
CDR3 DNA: TGCAGTGCTACGAGCGGGACAGCCTACAATGAGCAGTTCTTC
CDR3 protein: CSATSGTAYNEQFF

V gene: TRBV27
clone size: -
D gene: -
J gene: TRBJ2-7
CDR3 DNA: TGTGCCAGCATTATTCGTCCGCCGTCTCACGAGCAGTACTTC
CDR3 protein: CASIIRPPSHEQYF

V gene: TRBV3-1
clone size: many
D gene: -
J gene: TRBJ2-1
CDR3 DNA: TGTGCCAGCAGCCAAGTAACTTACAATGAGCAGTTCTTC
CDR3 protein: CASSQVTYNEQFF

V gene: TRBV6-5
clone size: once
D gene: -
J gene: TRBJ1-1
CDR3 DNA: TGTGCCAGCAGTTACCATGGACAGAACACTGAAGCTTTCTTT
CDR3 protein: CASSYHGQNTEAFF